The source of this TCR beta chain is a study of OX40 agonist ivuxolimab in advanced cancers. The repertoire was sequenced with immunoSEQ multiplex PCR; TCRdb's copy has only in-frame clones and lacks some. The table shows about 20,000 clones, with more than 65% occurring only once. Findings of the study overall: CD4+ and CD8+ blood T cells expanded clonally by week 6 at 0.1 to 3.0 mg/kg.

As for this clone: Its antigen is not identified.

A history of autoimmune disease or systemic immunosuppression excluded patients. V dropped 1 base and J dropped 1; count of bases not matched to a gene: 8. The CDR3 is 18 amino acids. Germline values: CDR1 SGHDN, CDR2 FVKESK. This sample comprised CD4+ or CD8+ T cells sorted from blood, obtained in a trial of the OX40 agonist ivuxolimab. The sequence derives from an adult with an advanced solid tumor such as melanoma, head and neck, liver or kidney cancer. J is TRBJ2-5 and V is TRBV14; TRBD2 matches 11 bases. The CDR3 loop reads CASSQGLAGLRGQETQYF. DNA of the CDR3: TGTGCCAGCAGCCAAGGACTAGCGGGGCTGCGGGGCCAAGAGACCCAGTACTTC.